The 13 T cell receptor beta chains below all came from one sample that was sequenced in a study of shared clonotypes between healthy human individuals (dated by TCRdb to about 2020). Libraries were made using the immunoSEQ multiplex PCR assay. TCRdb retrieved this table from immuneACCESS and kept in-frame rearrangements only. Not all clones are present; in checked studies, unresolved V genes account for under half, and no reason is known for the remainder. This sample has a few hundred thousand clones in its table, and 50% to 80% of those were observed once. Around 10% of the sample goes to the ten largest clones. Sample: memory CD4+ T cells sorted from blood. The sample's cell subset or site, from its label and the paper: CD45RA-negative fraction. Receptors originate from a man aged 30 to 45 in good health.

V and J are TRBV6-1 and TRBJ1-2; TRBD1 agrees at 7 bases. Germline assignment: CDR1 MNHNS and CDR2 SASEGT. The CDR3 consists of 13 residues. The junction had 8 bases not matched to a gene; V was cut back by 5 bases and J by 8 bases. CDR3 protein: CASSQNRGLGYTF. CDR3 DNA: TGTGCCAGCAGTCAAAACAGGGGTCTCGGCTACACCTTC.

V is TRBV18 and J is TRBJ2-5; 8 positions agree with TRBD2. The CDR3 extends over 17 amino acids. V shed 2 bases and J 2 bases; nucleotides not matched to a gene: 10. Germline-derived CDR1 and CDR2 are KGHSH and LQKENI. For the CDR3, the DNA is TGTGCCAGCTCACCAGCTCGGAGCGGGAGTGCACAAGAGACCCAGTACTTC. Its protein is CASSPARSGSAQETQYF. Based on the CDR3 plus reference TRBV18 and TRBJ2-5, the full variable domain is NAGVMQNPRHLVRRRGQEARLRCSPMKGHSHVYWYRQLPEEGLKFMVYLQKENIIDESGMPKERFSAEFPKEGPSILRIQQVVRGDSAAYFCASSPARSGSAQETQYFGPGTRLLVL.

This clone has at least ten counts. The J gene is TRBJ2-7, the V gene TRBV19, with TRBD2 identical over 7 bases. Germline CDR1 and CDR2: LNHDA and SQIVND (reference sequence). The CDR3 runs 13 residues. J lost 7 bases, V lost 7 bases, and 10 bases had no gene match. The CDR3 nucleotides read TGTGCCAGTATGGCTAGCGGCATGTGGGAGCAGTACTTC. It codes for CASMASGMWEQYF.

V and J are TRBV29-1 and TRBJ2-2; the D gene is possibly TRBD1 (5 bases). This CDR3 contains 14 residues. Between the trimmed V and J ends, which lost 4 bases and 3 bases, there was a span of 12 bases. In germline, CDR1 is SQVTM, CDR2 ANQGSEA. CDR3 coding DNA: TGCAGCGTTGGGGGCAGTGGCTACACCGGGGAGCTGTTTTTT. It encodes CSVGGSGYTGELFF.

This clone has a single count. The gene calls are TRBV7-9 and TRBJ2-5, with 7 bases that match TRBD2. With V trimmed by 1 base and J by 5 bases, 7 bases remained unmatched. Germline loops: CDR1 SEHNR, CDR2 FQNEAQ (reference sequence). The CDR3 extends over 15 amino acids. The CDR3 DNA is TGTGCCAGCAGCTTAGGGGCGGGAGAATGGGAGACCCAGTACTTC. This encodes CASSLGAGEWETQYF.

This clone has only one observation. The genes are TRBV28 and TRBJ1-1; possibly TRBD1 for D (6 bases). The V end was cut by 7 bases, the J end by 1 base, with 10 bases between. The CDR3 covers 13 residues. Germline assignment: CDR1 MDHEN and CDR2 SYDVKM. CDR3 sequence (DNA): TGTGCCAGCATTGGGGGGGCGAACACTGAAGCTTTCTTT. Protein product: CASIGGANTEAFF.

Only a few counts were recorded for this clone. The chain uses TRBV5-5 and TRBJ2-3; possibly TRBD1 for D (6 bases). This CDR3 contains 20 residues. The V end was cut by 4 bases, the J end by 4 bases, with 31 bases between. CDR1 SGHKS and CDR2 YYEKEE come from the germline V gene (reference sequence). The CDR3 sequence: CASSPGWGTNTRTYADTQYF. In DNA form, the CDR3 reads TGTGCCAGCAGCCCCGGATGGGGGACAAATACCAGGACTTATGCAGATACGCAGTATTTT.

The J gene is TRBJ1-1, the V gene TRBV28; D might be TRBD1 (6 bases). The CDR3 contains 14 residues. Germline V CDR1 and CDR2: MDHEN, SYDVKM. V gave up 6 bases and J gave up 6 bases, with 17 bases separating them. Here the CDR3 DNA reads TGTGCCAGCAGGCTGACGGGGGGGGCGCCTGAAGCTTTCTTT. Residues: CASRLTGGAPEAFF. The variable domain in full, with the rest retrieved from reference TRBV28 and TRBJ1-1, is DVKVTQSSRYLVKRTGEKVFLECVQDMDHENMFWYRQDPGLGLRLIYFSYDVKMKEKGDIPEGYSVSREKKERFSLILESASTNQTSMYLCASRLTGGAPEAFFGQGTRLTVV.

The chain has TRBV19 and TRBJ1-1; TRBD1 matches 8 bases. Germline V lookup: CDR1 LNHDA, CDR2 SQIVND (reference sequence). This CDR3 region has 17 residues. J was trimmed by 1 base and V by 5 bases; bases with no gene match: 12. This CDR3 is CASSSVIRQGTNTEAFF. Written as DNA, the CDR3 is TGTGCCAGTAGTTCGGTTATCAGACAGGGGACGAACACTGAAGCTTTCTTT.

This sequence joins TRBV7-9 and TRBJ2-2; weak D call: TRBD2 (6 bases). Germline V gene data show CDR1 as SEHNR and CDR2 as FQNEAQ (reference sequence). The CDR3 totals 14 residues. Trimming shortened V by 8 bases and J by 4 bases, and 14 bases separated the two germline ends. Written as DNA, the CDR3 is TGTGCCAGCTTCATGGGACTGTTCACCGGGGAGCTGTTTTTT. The encoded protein is CASFMGLFTGELFF.

This clone has at least ten counts. The V gene is TRBV28, the J gene TRBJ2-1, with D possibly matching TRBD2 (6 bases). The CDR3 contains 17 residues. In germline, CDR1 is MDHEN, CDR2 SYDVKM. Trimming took 8 bases from V and 1 from J, leaving 21 bases between them. The chain's CDR3 is CASQSPRAGRSYNEQFF. The CDR3 nucleotides are TGTGCCAGCCAGTCGCCCCGGGCGGGGAGATCCTACAATGAGCAGTTCTTC. The full variable domain, rest sourced from reference TRBV28 and TRBJ2-1, is DVKVTQSSRYLVKRTGEKVFLECVQDMDHENMFWYRQDPGLGLRLIYFSYDVKMKEKGDIPEGYSVSREKKERFSLILESASTNQTSMYLCASQSPRAGRSYNEQFFGPGTRLTVL.

This chain links TRBV6-1 with TRBJ1-1, with D possibly matching TRBD1 (5 bases). The length of the CDR3 is 13 residues. Germline V gives CDR1 MNHNS, CDR2 SASEGT. Deletions cut 0 bases from V and 10 bases from J, with 12 bases between. CDR3 DNA sequence: TGTGCCAGCAGTGAAGCTGGGCCAGGGCCAGCTTTCTTT. Protein: CASSEAGPGPAFF.

This sequence joins TRBV18 and TRBJ1-1; D call uncertain. Germline loops: CDR1 KGHSH, CDR2 LQKENI. The CDR3 contains 15 residues. The germline V and J ends were trimmed by 1 base and 4 bases, with 13 bases remaining between them. CDR3 residues: CASSPQRSFGTEAFF. CDR3 sequence (DNA): TGTGCCAGCTCACCACAGCGCTCGTTCGGCACTGAAGCTTTCTTT. The full variable domain, completed using reference TRBV18 and TRBJ1-1, is NAGVMQNPRHLVRRRGQEARLRCSPMKGHSHVYWYRQLPEEGLKFMVYLQKENIIDESGMPKERFSAEFPKEGPSILRIQQVVRGDSAAYFCASSPQRSFGTEAFFGQGTRLTVV.